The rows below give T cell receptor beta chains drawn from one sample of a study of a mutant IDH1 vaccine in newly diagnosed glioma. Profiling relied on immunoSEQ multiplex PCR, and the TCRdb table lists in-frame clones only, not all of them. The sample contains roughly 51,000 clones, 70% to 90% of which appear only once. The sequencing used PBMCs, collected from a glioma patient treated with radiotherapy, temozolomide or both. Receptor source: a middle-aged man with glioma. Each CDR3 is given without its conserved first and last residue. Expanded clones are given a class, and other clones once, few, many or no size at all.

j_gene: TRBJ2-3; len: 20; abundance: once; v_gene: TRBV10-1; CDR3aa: ASSETLAGDSLRRLGTDTQY
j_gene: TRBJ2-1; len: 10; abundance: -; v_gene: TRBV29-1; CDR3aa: SVAPFRNEQF
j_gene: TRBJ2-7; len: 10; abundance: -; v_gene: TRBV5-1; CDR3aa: ASSSQDYEQY
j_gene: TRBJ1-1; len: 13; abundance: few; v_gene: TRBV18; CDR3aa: ASSPTGVRVTEAF
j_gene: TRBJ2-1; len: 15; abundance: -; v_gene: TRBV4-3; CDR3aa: ASSQDGSGSSYNEQF
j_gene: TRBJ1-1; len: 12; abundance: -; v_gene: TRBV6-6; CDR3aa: ASSYGGRGTEAF
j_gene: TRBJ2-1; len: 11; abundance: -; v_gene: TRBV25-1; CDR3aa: ASMMGGRDEQF
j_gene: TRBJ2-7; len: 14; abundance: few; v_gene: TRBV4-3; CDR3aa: ASSQSRVLLGYEQY
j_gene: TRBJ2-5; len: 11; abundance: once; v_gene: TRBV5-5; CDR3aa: ASSLGTEETQY
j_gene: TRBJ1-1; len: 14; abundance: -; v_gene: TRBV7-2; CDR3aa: ASSLFGRDMNTEAF
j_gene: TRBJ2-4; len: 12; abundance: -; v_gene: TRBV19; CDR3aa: ASSLLGGENIQY
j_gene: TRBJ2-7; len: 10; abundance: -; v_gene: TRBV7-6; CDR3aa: ASSPGAYEQY
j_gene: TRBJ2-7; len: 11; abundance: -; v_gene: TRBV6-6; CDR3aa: ASSYSTVNEQY
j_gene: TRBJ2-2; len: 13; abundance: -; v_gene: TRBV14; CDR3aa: ASSQVQAGSGELF
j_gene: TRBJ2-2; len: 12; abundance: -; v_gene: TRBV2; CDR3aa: ASSEVASTGELF
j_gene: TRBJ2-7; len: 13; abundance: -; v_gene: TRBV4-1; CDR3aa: ASSQDGQGAREQY